Sequencing of this TCR beta chain was carried out in a study of cytomegalovirus exposure and HLA in healthy donors. V was clipped by 3 bases and J by 1 base; unmatched bases: 4. Germline V CDR1 and CDR2: SGHRS, YFSETQ. The length of the CDR3 is 16 residues. The PCR ran on 60 Vbeta and 13 Jbeta primers. The data were produced by immunoSEQ multiplex PCR, yet TCRdb's version contains in-frame clones alone and is incomplete. The table records some 170,000 clones, 77% of them present only once. The source material was PBMCs. The rearrangement links TRBV5-1 to TRBJ2-5; the match to TRBD2 covers 12 bases. The source is a woman in her sixties or seventies in good health and CMV-seropositive. The CDR3 DNA reads as TGCGCCAGCAGCTGGTCGGGACTAGCGGGCCAAGAGACCCAGTACTTC. Translated, it gives CASSWSGLAGQETQYF.